This entry concerns a single T cell receptor beta chain. This clone showed up just once. The antigen it binds to is not known. Within one base of it there is no much larger clone, and no base qualities were kept. This sample was included in a study of T cell responses to AZD1222 COVID-19 vaccine (dated by TCRdb to the early 2020s). Describing the broader study: TCR sequencing covered 230 or so trial participants: some 210 given two doses of AZD1222 and 26 given two doses of MenACWY control vaccine. Trial participants were enrolled by age into 18-55, 56-69 and 70-plus year subgroups, with around 150, 28 and 57 TCR-sequenced participants respectively. General study outcomes and caveats: The vaccine-associated CD4 TCRs covered the entire spike protein, and the dominant responses fell in regions 160-218 and 743-854. After two AZD1222 doses, spike-specific TCR breadth and depth were significantly higher than at day 0 and than in MenACWY recipients. Nearly half of unique spike-specific TCRs reportedly recognized epitopes outside regions mutated in the B.1.351 and B.1.1.7 variants. Because no day 14 peak-response samples were available, the repertoires could be characterized only after the peak T cell response. Conclusions about previously exposed vaccinees were limited because only six AZD1222 recipients were SARS-CoV-2 seropositive at baseline. Participants were mostly white British and included more females than males, and it was suggested by the authors that clonal diversity may have been underestimated. In the small 56-69-year group, the increase in depth fell short of significance, most likely because of low power.

Relative to germline, V is 1 base shorter and J is 0 bases shorter, with 12 bases between their ends. Including cysteine and phenylalanine, the CDR3 has 17 amino acids. CDR3 DNA is the only sequence kept; it has 51 bases, read in frame from the first base. CDR1 SEHNR and CDR2 FQNEAQ are derived from the germline V gene (reference sequence). This sample's time point label indicates: about 28 days (+/-7) after the second vaccine dose. AZD1222 recipients whose second dose came at about 4 weeks and those whose second dose came at about 12 weeks were combined into one group, since spike-specific TCR depth and breadth did not differ between the two schedules. Samples from vaccinated people were obtained from the UK trials COV001 and COV002, which included a single-blind randomized controlled phase 2/3 trial of AZD1222 (ChAdOx1 nCoV-19) in healthy adults. Trial participant PBMC samples were collected at day 0 and day 28 after the second dose for TCRbeta chain sequencing.

The CDR3 regions of human TCRbeta chains were analyzed by immunosequencing. The paper's processing steps were these. TCRs in the repertoires were matched against a reference library of SARS-CoV-2-specific TCRs that had been generated with the MIRA antigen-specificity platform. Breadth was defined as the fraction of unique TCRs that were SARS-CoV-2-associated. Depth was defined as the fraction of total T cells that were SARS-CoV-2-associated. Using the MIRA data, each spike-specific TCR was mapped to the spike region that the TCR reacts to and placed in a CD4 or CD8 class. Log10-transformed breadth and depth values were compared by one-way ANOVA with Sidak's multiple comparisons tests. TCRdb stores this immuneACCESS table with in-frame sequences only. Part of the clones is absent; in the studies checked, under half of the shortfall reflects unresolved V genes, and no reason is known for the rest. V and J calls and clone size are as listed in that table; D and trimming were resolved from the DNA. The sample yields 150,000 or so clones; 85% to 95% were counted once. 5.1% of the sample goes to the ten largest clones.

The chain uses TRBV7-9 and TRBJ1-4, and TRBD1 may be the D gene, going by 5 matching bases. The receptor was isolated from an adult who received the AZD1222 COVID-19 vaccine. The source was peripheral blood, collected 28 days after the second AZD1222 dose. The sequenced DNA: TGTGCCAGCAGCTTAGGAGGGACGTTTGCAACTAATGAAAAACTGTTTTTT. Its product reads: CASSLGGTFATNEKLFF.